A selection of T cell receptor beta chains follows, all from one sample in a study of blood T cells in healthy people across ages. MiXCR was run by TCRdb on the 5' RACE reads, yielding one entry per CDR3 protein. The repertoire includes about 750,000 distinct CDR3 sequences, roughly 50% of them detected once, and about two fifths sits in the top ten. The sample consisted of blood. The receptors stem from a man older than 75 in good health. Both conserved end residues are part of each CDR3. D genes are given only for firm matches. Clone size is given for some rows only: seen once, a few or many times, or a class if the clone is expanded.

V gene	clone size	J gene	D gene	CDR3 protein	CDR3 DNA
TRBV20-1	NA	TRBJ2-3	TRBD2	CSARLARITDTQYF	TGCAGTGCTCGACTAGCGCGCATCACAGATACGCAGTATTTT
TRBV6-2/TRBV6-3	NA	TRBJ2-7	NA	CASLTQGSYEQYF	TGTGCCAGCCTCACCCAGGGGTCCTACGAGCAGTACTTC
TRBV2	NA	TRBJ2-3	NA	CASSEKMGGMTDTQYF	TGTGCCAGCAGTGAAAAAATGGGCGGGATGACAGATACGCAGTATTTT
TRBV6-6	few	TRBJ2-5	NA	CASSLVLAQETQYF	TGTGCCAGCAGCCTCGTTCTCGCCCAAGAGACCCAGTACTTC
TRBV11-2	NA	TRBJ1-2	NA	CASRKAGEDYGYTF	TGTGCCAGCAGGAAGGCAGGGGAGGACTATGGCTACACCTTC
TRBV20-1	few	TRBJ2-7	NA	CSASETFGQYF	TGCAGTGCCTCTGAAACCTTTGGGCAGTACTTC
TRBV18	NA	TRBJ2-7	NA	CASTQGTTGTSYEQYF	TGTGCCAGCACACAGGGTACGACAGGTACCTCCTACGAGCAGTACTTC
TRBV7-2	NA	TRBJ2-7	NA	CASSLEAVIRCEQYF	TGTGCCAGCAGCTTAGAAGCGGTGATTAGATGCGAGCAGTACTTC
TRBV11-2	NA	TRBJ2-1	NA	CASSLGGGLTYNEQFF	TGTGCCAGCAGCTTAGGTGGAGGCCTCACCTACAATGAGCAGTTCTTC
TRBV28	NA	TRBJ2-7	TRBD1	CASSNPDRDWEQYF	TGTGCCAGCAGTAACCCGGACAGGGATTGGGAGCAGTACTTC
TRBV20-1	NA	TRBJ1-2	NA	CGAETDYGYTF	TGCGGGGCGGAGACAGACTATGGCTACACCTTC
TRBV5-1	few	TRBJ2-7	NA	CASSLDGPSNEQYF	TGCGCCAGCAGCTTGGATGGCCCCTCCAACGAGCAGTACTTC
TRBV6-5	few	TRBJ2-7	TRBD1	CASGGTGIYEQYF	TGTGCCAGCGGGGGGACAGGGATCTACGAGCAGTACTTC
TRBV20-1	few	TRBJ2-7	NA	CSARDSRSPLYEQYF	TGCAGTGCTAGAGATTCCCGATCCCCCCTCTACGAGCAGTACTTC
TRBV28	NA	TRBJ2-4	NA	CASNTGIDIQYF	TGTGCCAGCAACACAGGGATAGACATTCAGTACTTC
TRBV28	once	TRBJ2-3	NA	CASSLFRGVTDTQYF	TGTGCCAGCAGTTTATTTCGAGGGGTCACAGATACGCAGTATTTT